A selection of T cell receptor beta chains follows, all from one sample in a study of cytomegalovirus exposure and HLA in healthy donors. Here immunoSEQ multiplex PCR was the method, and the copy in TCRdb shows in-frame clones only, minus some. Of over 100,000 clones in the sample, around 73% were seen once. The sequenced material came from PBMCs. These receptors all stem from a man in his forties in good health and CMV-seronegative. Each CDR3 is given with its conserved first and last residue. Fields, in order: D gene, V gene, clone size, J gene, CDR3 length, CDR3 protein, CDR3 DNA. The D gene is left open where the match is weak. Not all rows give a size; the values are once, few, many and, for expanded clones, a class.

TRBD1	TRBV5-1	.	TRBJ1-6	14	CASSLDRGEIPLHF	TGCGCCAGCAGCTTGGACAGGGGTGAGATACCCCTCCACTTT
.	TRBV7-2	.	TRBJ2-1	13	CASSTRVGNEQFF	TGTGCCAGCAGCACCCGGGTAGGCAATGAGCAGTTCTTC
.	TRBV30	.	TRBJ1-5	15	CAWSVAVLSNQPQHF	TGTGCCTGGAGTGTGGCAGTCCTTAGCAATCAGCCCCAGCATTTT
TRBD2	TRBV5-1	.	TRBJ2-3	16	CASRTSGGAVSDTQYF	TGCGCCAGTCGCACTAGCGGGGGGGCCGTATCAGATACGCAGTATTTT
TRBD1	TRBV19	once	TRBJ2-7	17	CASSSKTPDRGLYEQYF	TGTGCCAGTAGTTCCAAGACCCCCGACAGGGGGCTCTACGAGCAGTACTTC
.	TRBV4-3	.	TRBJ1-1	15	CASSQAGTENTEAFF	TGCGCCAGCAGCCAAGCCGGGACTGAGAACACTGAAGCTTTCTTT
.	TRBV25-1	few	TRBJ1-5	15	CASSEGTLSNQPQHF	TGTGCCAGCAGTGAAGGGACACTTAGCAATCAGCCCCAGCATTTT
.	TRBV5-1	.	TRBJ2-6	22	CASSLAPTGPRGAGSGANVLTF	TGCGCCAGCAGCTTGGCTCCTACAGGGCCTCGTGGGGCCGGATCTGGGGCCAACGTCCTGACTTTC
.	TRBV2	.	TRBJ1-4	14	CASSSRVGNEKLFF	TGTGCCAGCAGTTCCCGGGTCGGAAATGAAAAACTGTTTTTT
.	TRBV29-1	once	TRBJ1-2	13	CSVEETVYYGYTF	TGCAGCGTTGAAGAAACGGTATACTATGGCTACACCTTC
.	TRBV4-3	.	TRBJ1-5	16	CASSQAYGRRNQPQHF	TGCGCCAGCAGCCAAGCTTACGGGAGACGCAATCAGCCCCAGCATTTT
TRBD2	TRBV5-6	.	TRBJ2-5	13	CASSLPGGETQYF	TGTGCCAGCAGCCTTCCGGGGGGGGAGACCCAGTACTTC
.	TRBV4-2	.	TRBJ1-5	16	CASSQESGVGNQPQHF	TGTGCCAGCAGCCAAGAATCGGGGGTAGGCAATCAGCCCCAGCATTTT
.	TRBV28	.	TRBJ2-2	14	CASRQATNTGELFF	TGTGCCAGCAGACAGGCTACGAACACCGGGGAGCTGTTTTTT
TRBD1	TRBV7-9	.	TRBJ2-7	13	CASSLPDRVEQYF	TGTGCCAGCAGCCTACCGGACAGGGTCGAGCAGTACTTC
.	TRBV7-9	.	TRBJ2-1	15	CASSPEAGAANEQFF	TGTGCCAGCAGCCCAGAGGCAGGGGCTGCGAATGAGCAGTTCTTC
TRBD1	TRBV6-5	.	TRBJ1-2	12	CASSSGTDGYTF	TGTGCCAGCAGTTCCGGGACAGATGGCTACACCTTC
.	TRBV11-2	few	TRBJ2-7	14	CASSLGAFPYEQYF	TGTGCCAGCAGCTTAGGGGCTTTCCCCTACGAGCAGTACTTC
TRBD1	TRBV5-4	.	TRBJ1-6	18	CASSFGTGVASYNSPLHF	TGTGCCAGCAGCTTCGGGACAGGCGTTGCCTCCTATAATTCACCCCTCCACTTT
TRBD1	TRBV6-5	few	TRBJ2-7	14	CASRRPGQIYEQYF	TGTGCCAGCAGGCGACCGGGACAGATCTACGAGCAGTACTTC
TRBD1	TRBV14	.	TRBJ1-1	13	CASSQQGGTEAFF	TGTGCCAGCAGCCAACAGGGGGGCACTGAAGCTTTCTTT